This is a list of T cell receptor beta chains from one sample in a study of CD8 T cells in ankylosing spondylitis. TCRdb fed the 5' RACE reads into MiXCR, producing one record per CDR3 protein. The sample yields roughly 700,000 distinct CDR3 sequences, 15% to 20% seen once. Material for sequencing was blood, either unsorted or a sorted T cell fraction (not recorded which). Receptors originate from a male donor with ankylosing spondylitis. CDR3s include the opening cysteine and the closing phenylalanine or tryptophan. The D gene is left open where the match is weak. Not all rows give a size; the values are once, few, many and, for expanded clones, a class.

J gene | clone size | D gene | V gene | CDR3 protein | CDR3 DNA
TRBJ2-1 | few | NA | TRBV27 | CASRAGDYSYNEQFF | TGTGCCAGCAGAGCAGGTGACTACTCCTACAATGAGCAGTTCTTC
TRBJ2-7 | NA | TRBD2 | TRBV11-2 | CASSILAGGSYEQYF | TGTGCCAGCAGCATCCTAGCGGGAGGCTCCTACGAGCAGTACTTC
TRBJ1-2 | NA | TRBD1 | TRBV29-1 | CSAPRGTGVNYGYTF | TGCAGCGCCCCACGGGGGACAGGGGTGAACTATGGCTACACCTTC
TRBJ2-7 | few | TRBD2 | TRBV12-3/TRBV12-4 | CASSPPGVAGGREQYF | TGTGCCAGCAGTCCGCCGGGGGTAGCGGGAGGGCGGGAGCAGTACTTC
TRBJ1-1 | few | NA | TRBV11-3 | CASSLAEWGGTEAFF | TGTGCCAGCAGCTTGGCTGAATGGGGGGGTACTGAAGCTTTCTTT
TRBJ2-4 | once | NA | TRBV5-1 | CASSLDRPAKNIQYF | TGCGCCAGCAGCTTGGACAGGCCAGCCAAAAACATTCAGTACTTC
TRBJ2-4 | NA | NA | TRBV2 | CASSESTRDFVAKNIQYF | TGTGCCAGCAGTGAGAGCACCAGGGACTTCGTAGCCAAAAACATTCAGTACTTC
TRBJ2-7 | few | TRBD2 | TRBV5-6 | CASSFRTSGKGYEQYF | TGTGCCAGCAGCTTCCGGACTAGCGGGAAGGGCTACGAGCAGTACTTC
TRBJ2-1 | NA | NA | TRBV20-1 | CSAGQGSSYNEQFF | TGCAGTGCAGGTCAGGGCAGCTCCTACAATGAGCAGTTCTTC
TRBJ2-5 | NA | NA | TRBV7-8 | CASSFATAYQETQYF | TGTGCCAGCAGCTTCGCGACAGCCTACCAAGAGACCCAGTACTTC
TRBJ2-7 | few | TRBD1 | TRBV29-1 | CSVSDRDEQYF | TGCAGCGTCTCTGACAGGGACGAGCAGTACTTC
TRBJ2-2 | NA | NA | TRBV12-3/TRBV12-4 | CASWENTGELFF | TGTGCCAGCTGGGAGAATACCGGGGAGCTGTTTTTT
TRBJ1-2 | few | NA | TRBV2 | CASKSQQGNYYGYTF | TGTGCCAGCAAATCCCAACAGGGAAACTACTATGGCTACACCTTC
TRBJ2-3 | few | TRBD2 | TRBV20-1 | CSARDLVLAASTDTQYF | TGCAGTGCTAGAGATCTCGTACTAGCGGCTAGCACAGATACGCAGTATTTT
TRBJ2-5 | NA | NA | TRBV6-5 | CASSYSRGARGETQYF | TGTGCCAGCAGTTACTCGAGGGGGGCAAGAGGAGAGACCCAGTACTTC
TRBJ2-1 | few | TRBD1 | TRBV11-2 | CASSLSTGAYNEQFF | TGTGCCAGCAGCTTGAGTACAGGGGCCTACAATGAGCAGTTCTTC
TRBJ1-1 | NA | NA | TRBV7-9 | CATVLNTEAFF | TGTGCCACGGTACTGAACACTGAAGCTTTCTTT
TRBJ2-1 | NA | NA | TRBV7-3 | CASSLMAGSGEQFF | TGTGCCAGCAGCTTAATGGCGGGGAGCGGAGAGCAGTTCTTC
TRBJ1-3 | few | NA | TRBV4-2 | CASSQATSGQGAGNTIYF | TGTGCCAGCAGCCAAGCCACGTCGGGTCAGGGCGCTGGAAACACCATATATTTT
TRBJ2-2 | few | TRBD2 | TRBV5-6 | CASASQSLAGGGLFF | TGTGCCAGCGCCTCCCAATCGCTAGCGGGAGGCGGACTGTTTTTT
TRBJ2-7 | few | TRBD1 | TRBV7-2 | CASKRQGAIMYEQYF | TGTGCCAGCAAGAGACAGGGGGCAATTATGTACGAGCAGTACTTC
TRBJ2-3 | few | TRBD2 | TRBV4-1 | CASSQTSGITDTQYF | TGCGCCAGCAGCCAAACTAGCGGGATCACAGATACGCAGTATTTT
TRBJ2-5 | NA | TRBD1 | TRBV4-1 | CASSLRDRNQETQYF | TGCGCCAGCAGCCTCCGGGACAGGAATCAAGAGACCCAGTACTTC
TRBJ2-1 | few | NA | TRBV20-1 | CSATGASGASYNEQFF | TGCAGTGCTACGGGAGCGAGCGGAGCCTCCTACAATGAGCAGTTCTTC
TRBJ1-2 | NA | TRBD1 | TRBV20-1 | CSARDRVGQENYGYTF | TGCAGTGCTAGAGATCGTGTAGGACAGGAGAACTATGGCTACACCTTC
TRBJ1-1 | few | NA | TRBV27 | CASSGAGNTEAFF | TGTGCCAGCAGTGGGGCGGGGAACACTGAAGCTTTCTTT
TRBJ2-1 | NA | NA | TRBV3-1 | CASSRGGAWDDEQFF | TGTGCCAGCAGCCGGGGGGGGGCCTGGGACGATGAGCAGTTCTTC
TRBJ2-2 | NA | NA | TRBV19 | CASSSRTEVRAGELFF | TGTGCCAGTAGTAGTCGGACGGAGGTCAGGGCCGGGGAGCTGTTTTTT
TRBJ2-7 | NA | NA | TRBV10-3 | CAISVGAGSSYEQYF | TGTGCCATCAGTGTGGGGGCGGGATCCTCCTACGAGCAGTACTTC
TRBJ2-2 | few | NA | TRBV12-3/TRBV12-4 | CASSLAGENTGELFF | TGTGCCAGCAGTTTAGCGGGGGAGAACACCGGGGAGCTGTTTTTT
TRBJ2-7 | few | NA | TRBV7-8 | CASSLRDLASGQYF | TGTGCCAGCAGCTTACGGGACTTGGCATCGGGGCAGTACTTC
TRBJ2-2 | NA | NA | TRBV20-1 | CSASLHTGELFF | TGCAGTGCTAGTCTTCACACCGGGGAGCTGTTTTTT
TRBJ1-1 | many | NA | TRBV20-1 | CSAGDNTEAFF | TGCAGTGCTGGCGATAACACTGAAGCTTTCTTT
TRBJ2-5 | NA | TRBD2 | TRBV12-3/TRBV12-4 | CASSLSTSGGETQYF | TGTGCCAGCAGTTTAAGTACTAGCGGTGGGGAGACCCAGTACTTC
TRBJ2-1 | NA | NA | TRBV12-3/TRBV12-4 | CASSPQQESSYNEQFF | TGTGCCAGCAGTCCACAGCAGGAGAGCTCCTACAATGAGCAGTTCTTC
TRBJ2-3 | few | TRBD1 | TRBV12-3/TRBV12-4 | CASRPNRGRSTDTQYF | TGTGCCAGCAGACCAAACAGGGGACGGAGCACAGATACGCAGTATTTT
TRBJ2-1 | few | NA | TRBV20-1 | CSAPVPDRRNEQFF | TGCAGTGCCCCCGTGCCAGACAGGCGGAATGAGCAGTTCTTC
TRBJ2-3 | many | TRBD2 | TRBV20-1 | CSAPGLAGGPSITDTQYF | TGCAGTGCTCCGGGACTAGCGGGGGGGCCGTCTATCACAGATACGCAGTATTTT
TRBJ2-7 | NA | TRBD2 | TRBV9 | CASSSGTSPWEQYF | TGTGCCAGCAGCTCCGGGACTAGTCCTTGGGAGCAGTACTTC
TRBJ2-1 | NA | TRBD1 | TRBV10-3 | CAISRLTGPGVEIKYNEQFF | TGTGCCATCAGTCGCCTGACAGGGCCCGGAGTCGAGATTAAGTACAATGAGCAGTTCTTC
TRBJ2-1 | NA | NA | TRBV9 | CASSVRWRDLYNEQFF | TGTGCCAGCAGCGTAAGGTGGAGGGACTTGTACAATGAGCAGTTCTTC
TRBJ2-1 | few | TRBD2 | TRBV10-3 | CAISEFQREVSYNEQFF | TGTGCCATCAGTGAGTTTCAGCGGGAGGTATCCTACAATGAGCAGTTCTTC